The 18 T cell receptor beta chains below were found in one sample sequenced in a study of blood T cells in healthy people across ages. The authors ran a second PCR of about 6 to 12 cycles using a sample-barcoded 5' primer and a J-beta primer mix. TCRdb reprocessed the 5' RACE reads via MiXCR and lists one record per CDR3 protein. This table holds 650,000 or so distinct CDR3 sequences, over 40% found once. Sequences were obtained from blood. Every receptor here comes from an elderly woman in good health.

This clonotype was observed at least ten times. This sequence joins TRBV10-3 and TRBJ2-7; D is unclear. Deletions cut 4 bases from V and 1 base from J, with 8 bases between. The CDR3 is 13 residues long. Germline CDR1 ENHRY, CDR2 SYGVKD. The CDR3, as DNA: TGTGCCATCAGTGCCGACATTTCCTACGAGCAGTACTTC. Its translation is CAISADISYEQYF.

This chain uses TRBV12-3 or TRBV12-4 with TRBJ1-4, with 8 bases identical to TRBD1. The junction had 10 bases not matched to a gene; V was cut back by 7 bases and J by 9 bases. This CDR3 contains 14 residues. CDR3 in amino acids: CASTRTGFFQKLFF. The CDR3 DNA is TGTGCCAGCACTAGGACAGGGTTCTTTCAAAAACTGTTTTTT.

At least ten counts were recorded for this clonotype. This chain links TRBV28 with TRBJ2-5; 9 nucleotides line up with TRBD2. The junction had 7 bases not matched to a gene; V was cut back by 10 bases and J by 4 bases. The germline V gene has CDR1 MDHEN and CDR2 SYDVKM. This CDR3 contains 13 residues. CDR3 DNA sequence: TGTGCCACCATAGCGGGGGTCACAGAGACCCAGTACTTC. It specifies CATIAGVTETQYF.

This clonotype has at least ten counts. The chain has TRBV7-9 and TRBJ2-3; D perhaps matches TRBD1 (6 bases). CDR1 and CDR2 (germline): SEHNR, FQNEAQ (reference sequence). The CDR3 has 11 residues. Here the CDR3 reads CAPTGTDTQYF. The CDR3 DNA follows: TGTGCGCCTACAGGGACAGATACGCAGTATTTT.

This clonotype was counted at least ten times. The chain employs TRBV11-2 and TRBJ2-7, with no clear D. From germline, CDR1 is SGHAT and CDR2 FQNNGV. The germline V and J ends were trimmed by 3 bases and 2 bases, with 14 bases remaining between them. The CDR3 is 15 amino acids. CDR3 sequence: CASSFKGSNTYEQYF. CDR3 sequence (DNA): TGTGCCAGCAGCTTCAAGGGTTCAAACACCTACGAGCAGTACTTC.

V is TRBV12-3 or TRBV12-4 and J is TRBJ1-1; 7 nucleotides align to TRBD1. This CDR3 is 15 amino acids long. V was pared by 7 bases and J by 0 bases, with 8 bases of the junction left unmatched. The CDR3 is CASIGGRYMNTEAFF. CDR3 nucleotide sequence: TGTGCCAGCATAGGGGGCAGATACATGAACACTGAAGCTTTCTTT.

Comment on this clonotype: A much larger clone lies one base from this, so it may be a read error. The chain joins TRBV5-1 to TRBJ1-4, with TRBD1 as a possible D gene (5 bases). This CDR3 spans 16 amino acids. Trimming cost V 2 bases and J 3 bases, with 14 bases left between them. Germline V gene sequence: CDR1 SGHRS, CDR2 YFSETQ. The DNA for the CDR3 is TGCGCCAGCAGCTTTACAGGTTTGGTATCTAATGAAAAACTGTTTTTT. Translation gives CASSFTGLVSNEKLFF.

There are a few counts of this clonotype. The chain employs TRBV10-3 and TRBJ2-7, with TRBD2 identical over 7 bases. Germline trimming cut 8 bases from V and 6 bases from J; bases unmatched to any gene: 7. CDR1 and CDR2 (germline): ENHRY, SYGVKD. The CDR3 length is 12 residues. Here the CDR3 reads CAIGNLAVEQYF. The CDR3 DNA sequence: TGTGCCATCGGGAACCTAGCGGTCGAGCAGTACTTC.

This clonotype was counted ten times or more. This rearrangement joins TRBV10-3 to TRBJ2-3, with TRBD2 matching 13 bases. Germline V gene lookup returns CDR1 ENHRY and CDR2 SYGVKD. CDR3 length equals 17 residues. V trimming: 4 bases; J trimming: 1 base; junction bases outside the gene matches: 5. The CDR3 bases are TGTGCCATCAGTGCGACGACTAGCGGGGGGCGCACAGATACGCAGTATTTT. Its protein product is CAISATTSGGRTDTQYF.

The chain combines TRBV14 with TRBJ2-3; weak D call: TRBD2 (5 bases). The CDR3 contains 12 residues. Germline CDR1 is SGHDN and CDR2 is FVKESK. The V end was cut by 4 bases, the J end by 8 bases, with 10 bases between. The CDR3 nucleotides are TGTGCCAGCAGCCTCAAGGCGGGTACGCAGTATTTT. This sequence encodes CASSLKAGTQYF.

This chain joins TRBV7-8 and TRBJ1-3; D perhaps matches TRBD1 (5 bases). The CDR3 loop spans 14 amino acids. CDR1 is SGHVS and CDR2 is FQNEAQ in the germline V gene. V lost 5 bases to trimming and J lost 4 bases, with 12 bases between them. CDR3 protein: CASSADSTGNTIYF. The CDR3 region has the DNA TGTGCCAGCAGCGCCGACAGTACCGGAAACACCATATATTTT.

On this clonotype itself: A clone one base away is much larger, so this may be a read error. CDR3 DNA: TGCGCCAGCAGCTTGGAGGATGGCGGGAGGTCGAAAGGGACAGATACGCAGTATTTT. This translates into CASSLEDGGRSKGTDTQYF. The chain combines TRBV5-1 with TRBJ2-3; TRBD2 matches 8 bases. Germline CDR1 SGHRS, CDR2 YFSETQ. V lost 0 bases, J lost 3 bases, and 15 bases stayed unmatched. CDR3 size: 19 residues.

This clonotype was seen only a few times. This chain links TRBV15 with TRBJ2-3; D may be TRBD2 (5 bases). Germline CDR1 is LNHNV and CDR2 is YYDKDF (reference sequence). V was trimmed by 1 base and J by 2 bases, leaving 10 bases between them. The CDR3 totals 15 residues. CDR3 nucleotides: TGTGCCACCAGCAGAGTAGGAGCGGCCACAGATACGCAGTATTTT. Protein: CATSRVGAATDTQYF.

This clonotype came up a few times. J is TRBJ2-5 and V is TRBV4-3, with a tentative D call TRBD1 (5 bases). Trimming shortened V by 1 base and J by 1 base, and 7 bases separated the two germline ends. Germline lookup yields CDR1 LGHNA and CDR2 YSLEER. The CDR3 is 14 residues long. CDR3 sequence (DNA): TGCGCCAGCAGCCAAGCAGGGTCCCAAGAGACCCAGTACTTC. Protein sequence: CASSQAGSQETQYF.

Of note for this clonotype: A much bigger clone sits one base away, suggesting this may be a read error. The genes are TRBV20-1 and TRBJ2-3; TRBD1 matches 8 bases. Germline V lookup: CDR1 DFQATT, CDR2 SNEGSKA (reference sequence). The CDR3 loop spans 16 amino acids. The CDR3 DNA reads TGCAGTGGTATGGACAGGGCTAGCTCCCGTACAGATGCGCAGTATTTT. Translated, it gives CSGMDRASSRTDAQYF.

The CDR3 DNA reads TGCAGCGTTGAGAAGGAGGGAACCCTCTCTGGGGCCAACGTCCTGACTTTC. It encodes CSVEKEGTLSGANVLTF. The chain recombines TRBV29-1 with TRBJ2-6; a possible D gene is TRBD2 (6 bases). Germline assignment: CDR1 SQVTM and CDR2 ANQGSEA. This CDR3 region has 17 residues. The V gene lost 3 bases and the J gene lost 0 bases, with 15 bases spanning the gap.

The CDR3 DNA reads as TGTGCCATCAGTGAGTCAATAGCCGGGCAGGGTCTAGCCAAAAACATTCAGTACTTC. It specifies CAISESIAGQGLAKNIQYF. The rearrangement uses TRBV10-3 and TRBJ2-4, with a possible D match to TRBD1 (5 bases). V was trimmed by 0 bases and J by 0 bases, leaving 18 bases between them. This CDR3 is built from 19 residues. Germline values: CDR1 ENHRY, CDR2 SYGVKD.

To note about this clonotype: A read error may explain this, as a much larger clone is one base away. J is TRBJ2-1 and V is TRBV2, with no clear D. The last part of the DNA fits TRBJ2-7 better; the J call may be wrong. CDR3 length equals 14 residues. The germline V gene encodes CDR1 SNHLY and CDR2 FYNNEI. The CDR3 DNA follows: TGTGCCAGCAGTGGAACAGAATACTACAATGAGCAGTACTTC. Translating gives CASSGTEYYNEQYF.